This entry is about one T cell receptor (beta chain). Its specificity is unknown. Some clones are missing from TCRdb's copy, which holds only in-frame ones; the method was immunoSEQ multiplex PCR. The sample holds 30,000 to 35,000 clones, 75% to 90% seen once. It was focal radiation plus CTLA-4 blockade with ipilimumab that patients with chemo-refractory metastatic non-small-cell lung cancer received. This sample was included in a study of radiotherapy plus CTLA-4 blockade in lung cancer. Study-level background: The study recorded objective responses in about 20% of patients and disease control in under 35%. Study observations and caveats: Response, reportedly, was best predicted by interferon-beta along with early blood T cell clone dynamics. Some TCR clones had been derived from tumors. These clones expanded in peripheral blood after radiotherapy plus ipilimumab.

V lost 6 bases, J lost 2 bases, and 7 bases stayed unmatched. This CDR3 region has 15 residues. Germline assignment: CDR1 MGHDK and CDR2 SYGVNS. The material sequenced was peripheral blood, taken from a patient treated with radiotherapy plus ipilimumab. The rearrangement joins TRBV25-1 to TRBJ2-3; TRBD2 matches at 8 bases. The receptor comes from a human donor with non-small cell lung cancer that progressed on radiotherapy plus ipilimumab. The CDR3 spells CASSRTGLATDTQYF. As DNA, the CDR3 is TGTGCCAGCAGCCGAACCGGACTAGCCACAGATACGCAGTATTTT.